This TCR beta chain was retrieved from a study of control samples from healthy donors and cancer patients. The CDR3 runs to 13 residues. Germline V gives CDR1 SGHNT, CDR2 YENEEA. Deletions cut 3 bases from V and 1 base from J, with 6 bases between. This clone was picked up one time. Profiled with immunoSEQ multiplex PCR; TCRdb holds only in-frame clones, not every one. The data hold roughly 41,000 clones, with 90% to 95% observed a single time. This chain joins TRBV11-3 and TRBJ1-2; D unresolved. This receptor was taken from a man aged 60 to 75 in good health. Sample: blood. This chain's CDR3 is CASSFKLNYGYTF. The DNA of the CDR3 is TGTGCCAGCAGCTTTAAACTTAACTATGGCTACACCTTC.